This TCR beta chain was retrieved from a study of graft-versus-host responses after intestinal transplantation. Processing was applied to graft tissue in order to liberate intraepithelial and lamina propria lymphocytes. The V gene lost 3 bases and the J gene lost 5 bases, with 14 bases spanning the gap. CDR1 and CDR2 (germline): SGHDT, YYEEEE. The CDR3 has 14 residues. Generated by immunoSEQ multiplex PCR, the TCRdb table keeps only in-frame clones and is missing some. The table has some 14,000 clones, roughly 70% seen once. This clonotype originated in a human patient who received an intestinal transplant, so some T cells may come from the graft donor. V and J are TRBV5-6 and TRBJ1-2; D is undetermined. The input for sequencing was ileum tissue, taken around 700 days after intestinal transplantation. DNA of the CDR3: TGTGCCAGCAGCTCACGCCGAACAGTGTATGGCTACACCTTC. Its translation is CASSSRRTVYGYTF.